The 17 T cell receptor beta chains below come from one sample, sequenced in a study of cytomegalovirus exposure and HLA in healthy donors. A multiplex PCR was run with 60 Vbeta primers and 13 Jbeta primers. Profiled with immunoSEQ multiplex PCR; TCRdb holds only in-frame clones, not every one. The data hold 130,000 to 150,000 clones, with 73% observed a single time. The specimen was PBMCs. All receptors come from a human donor in good health.

This clone has just a few counts. This sequence joins TRBV10-3 and TRBJ2-1; 12 positions agree with TRBD2. The CDR3 totals 15 residues. V trimming: 4 bases; J trimming: 3 bases; junction bases outside the gene matches: 1. CDR1 ENHRY and CDR2 SYGVKD come from the germline V gene. CDR3 amino acids: CAISGLAGDYNEQFF. The CDR3 region has the DNA TGTGCCATCAGTGGACTAGCGGGAGACTACAATGAGCAGTTCTTC.

Worth noting for this clone: The same CDR3 arises from other DNA sequences in this sample as well. The chain employs TRBV11-3 and TRBJ2-1; 12 nucleotides align to TRBD2. The germline V gene encodes CDR1 SGHNT and CDR2 YENEEA. The length of the CDR3 is 16 residues. The ends lost 1 base at V and 3 bases at J; junction bases unmatched: 1. The CDR3: CASSLGTSGVYNEQFF. The DNA for the CDR3 is TGTGCCAGCAGCTTAGGGACTAGCGGGGTCTACAATGAGCAGTTCTTC.

The chain combines TRBV7-8 with TRBJ2-2; 8 bases line up with TRBD2. The CDR3 extends over 14 amino acids. Germline CDR1 and CDR2: SGHVS and FQNEAQ. V lost 10 bases and J lost 3; bases outside the gene matches: 7. The CDR3 spells CATTRGGYTGELFF. DNA of the CDR3: TGTGCCACCACTCGCGGGGGGTACACCGGGGAGCTGTTTTTT.

A word on this clone: An end of the junction does not agree with germline; a read error may underlie this. The rearrangement joins TRBV4-1 to TRBJ2-3; TRBD2 might be the D (6 bases). The CDR3 sequence is 16 residues long. Per germline, CDR1 MGHRA and CDR2 YSYEKL. The CDR3 region has the DNA TGCGCCACGACTGTTCTTAGCGGAGGTTGCACAGATGCGCAGTATTTT. Translating it yields CATTVLSGGCTDAQYF.

J is TRBJ2-5 and V is TRBV7-2, with D possibly TRBD2 on 5 matching bases. The CDR3 runs to 14 residues. Germline-derived CDR1 and CDR2 are SGHTA and FQGNSA. V was cut by 2 bases and J by 2 bases, with 9 bases left in between. The CDR3 DNA follows: TGTGCCAGCAGCTTAAGACTAATTCAAGAGACCCAGTACTTC. Residues: CASSLRLIQETQYF.

This chain links TRBV6-5 with TRBJ1-1; D ambiguous. The V gene's germline CDR1 is MNHEY and CDR2 SVGAGI. The CDR3 runs 13 residues. V lost 0 bases and J lost 7, with 9 bases in between. As DNA, the CDR3 is TGTGCCAGCAGTTACTCAGACACCCGTGAAGCTTTCTTT. As protein: CASSYSDTREAFF.

The genes are TRBV6-1 and TRBJ2-6; D gene ambiguous. Per germline, CDR1 MNHNS and CDR2 SASEGT. CDR3 length: 15 amino acids. Trimming removed 2 bases from V and 0 bases from J, with 5 bases in between. This CDR3 reads CASSETSSGANVLTF. The CDR3 nucleotides read TGTGCCAGCAGTGAAACCAGCTCTGGGGCCAACGTCCTGACTTTC.

The chain carries TRBV29-1 and TRBJ2-7, with 11 bases matching TRBD2. CDR1 is SQVTM and CDR2 is ANQGSEA in the germline V gene. The CDR3 loop spans 12 amino acids. J lost 7 bases, V lost 5 bases, and 4 bases had no gene match. This chain's CDR3 is CSVTSGSGEQYF. The CDR3 bases are TGCAGCGTTACTAGCGGGAGTGGTGAGCAGTACTTC.

This rearrangement joins TRBV5-4 to TRBJ2-7; 10 nucleotides agree with TRBD2. After removal of 3 bases from V and 4 bases from J, the junction contained 4 bases not matched to a gene. The length of the CDR3 is 14 residues. Germline V gene lookup returns CDR1 SGHNT and CDR2 YYREEE (reference sequence). CDR3 residues: CASSWRTSGYEQYF. CDR3 DNA sequence: TGTGCCAGCAGCTGGCGGACTAGCGGATACGAGCAGTACTTC.

V and J are TRBV4-1 and TRBJ2-3, with 10 bases matching TRBD2. V was pared by 1 base and J by 2 bases, with 9 bases of the junction left unmatched. CDR1 is MGHRA and CDR2 is YSYEKL in the germline V gene. This CDR3 comprises 18 residues. In DNA form, the CDR3 reads TGCGCCAGCAGCCAAGGTCTAGCGGGGGAAACCCCCACAGATACGCAGTATTTT. Translating it yields CASSQGLAGETPTDTQYF.

This clone came up a few times. Different DNA sequences within this sample yield the same CDR3. The gene calls are TRBV4-1 and TRBJ2-5; perhaps TRBD2 as D (5 bases). The germline gives CDR1 MGHRA, CDR2 YSYEKL. Trimming removed 5 bases at V and 2 bases at J, with 12 bases between. This CDR3 is 14 amino acids long. The CDR3 region is CASSFGRGQETQYF. The DNA of the CDR3 is TGCGCCAGCAGCTTCGGACGGGGACAAGAGACCCAGTACTTC.

This sequence joins TRBV7-3 and TRBJ1-2, with D tentatively TRBD1 (5 bases). V was shortened by 2 bases and J by 3 bases, with 13 bases between the two germline ends. CDR1 is SGHTA, CDR2 FQGTGA, per germline. CDR3 length: 15 residues. The CDR3 nucleotides read TGTGCCAGCAGCTTATCGGGGGACGGGGACTATGGCTACACCTTC. Protein sequence: CASSLSGDGDYGYTF.

V gene TRBV9 combines with J gene TRBJ2-2; D is possibly TRBD2 (7 bases). Germline-derived CDR1 and CDR2 are SGDLS and YYNGEE. Between the trimmed V and J ends, which lost 0 bases and 6 bases, there was a span of 15 bases. The CDR3 covers 16 residues. DNA of the CDR3: TGTGCCAGCAGCGTAGTTGGGGGGGCCTTTTCCGGGGAGCTGTTTTTT. Translation: CASSVVGGAFSGELFF.

The rearrangement links TRBV6-5 to TRBJ2-2, with a weak D call TRBD2 (5 bases). The ends were cut back, 8 bases at V and 5 bases at J, with 9 bases in the middle. Germline CDR1 is MNHEY and CDR2 is SVGAGI. The CDR3 extends over 12 amino acids. The CDR3, as DNA: TGTGCCAGCTTTTCGGGAACCGGGGAGCTGTTTTTT. Translating it yields CASFSGTGELFF.

The chain has TRBV6-5 and TRBJ2-7; tentative D call: TRBD2 (6 bases). The germline V gene encodes CDR1 MNHEY and CDR2 SVGAGI. Trimming cost V 0 bases and J 0 bases, with 9 bases left between them. This CDR3 contains 15 residues. The CDR3, as DNA: TGTGCCAGCAGTTACTCCCCTAGCGTCTCCTACGAGCAGTACTTC. Protein: CASSYSPSVSYEQYF.

This clone has just one count. The chain combines TRBV9 with TRBJ2-3; 8 bases match TRBD2. The CDR3 length is 15 residues. The junction had 5 bases not matched to a gene; V was cut back by 3 bases and J by 2 bases. From germline, CDR1 is SGDLS and CDR2 YYNGEE. CDR3 loop: CASSDPGGTTDTQYF. The DNA of the CDR3 is TGTGCCAGCAGCGACCCGGGAGGGACCACAGATACGCAGTATTTT.

The chain combines TRBV7-2 with TRBJ1-2; 8 positions match TRBD1. This CDR3 has 16 amino acids. Per germline, CDR1 SGHTA and CDR2 FQGNSA. After removal of 5 bases from V and 7 bases from J, the junction contained 15 bases not matched to a gene. The CDR3 sequence: CASSRHLRQGSGGYTF. The CDR3 DNA sequence: TGTGCCAGCAGCCGACACTTGCGACAGGGGAGTGGTGGCTACACCTTC.